Shown below are 21 T cell receptor beta chains from a single sample sequenced in a study of identical twins. One entry per CDR3 protein results from TCRdb running MiXCR on the 5' RACE reads. The sample records around 290,000 distinct CDR3 sequences, roughly 10% being singletons. The sample was also linked to a second study, of yellow fever vaccine responses in identical twins.

The sequencing input was CD8+ T cells sorted from blood. Every receptor here comes from a woman under 30 in good health.

A few counts support this clonotype. The V and J genes are TRBV27 and TRBJ2-2, with a tentative D call TRBD1 (6 bases). Per the germline V gene, CDR1 is MNHEY and CDR2 is SMNVEV (reference sequence). The V end was cut by 6 bases, the J end by 3 bases, with 14 bases between. This CDR3 region has 15 residues. CDR3: CASSLLQGYTGELFF. The CDR3 DNA reads as TGTGCCAGCAGCCTCCTCCAGGGGTACACCGGGGAGCTGTTTTTT.

The chain has TRBV5-6 and TRBJ2-1; D may be TRBD1 or TRBD2 (5 bases each). Germline lookup yields CDR1 SGHDT and CDR2 YYEEEE. V was clipped by 10 bases and J by 4 bases, with 15 bases between them. The CDR3 has 13 amino acids. The DNA of the CDR3 is TGTGCCGGGCACGACAGCGGATACAATGAGCAGTTCTTC. Encoded protein: CAGHDSGYNEQFF. The full variable domain, with the rest looked up from reference TRBV5-6 and TRBJ2-1, is DAGVTQSPTHLIKTRGQQVTLRCSPKSGHDTVSWYQQALGQGPQFIFQYYEEEERQRGNFPDRFSGHQFPNYSSELNVNALLLGDSALYLCAGHDSGYNEQFFGPGTRLTVL.

This clonotype was counted many times. J is TRBJ1-5 and V is TRBV20-1; TRBD1 matches 9 bases. The CDR3 loop spans 14 amino acids. The V gene end was trimmed by 6 bases and the J gene end by 5 bases; junction bases not matched to a gene: 8. Looked up from germline, CDR1 is DFQATT and CDR2 is SNEGSKA (reference sequence). Here the CDR3 DNA reads TGCAGTGCCCGGGACAGGGCTGGGTATCAGCCCCAGCATTTT. Translating gives CSARDRAGYQPQHF.

This clonotype was seen ten or more times. The chain has TRBV29-1 and TRBJ2-2; 8 bases agree with TRBD1. The CDR3 totals 13 residues. Trimming cost V 4 bases and J 7 bases; bases outside gene matches: 5. Germline CDR1 is SQVTM and CDR2 is ANQGSEA. This CDR3 is CSVGDRGGGELFF. CDR3 bases: TGCAGCGTTGGAGACAGGGGAGGCGGGGAGCTGTTTTTT.

This clonotype has a handful of counts. The CDR3 DNA is TGTGCCAGCTCACCACAACAGGGCCTCCTCACCGGGGAGCTGTTTTTT. Amino acids: CASSPQQGLLTGELFF. This chain links TRBV18 with TRBJ2-2; the D gene is possibly TRBD1 (6 bases). Germline lookup yields CDR1 KGHSH and CDR2 LQKENI. This CDR3 region has 16 residues. The ends were cut back, 1 base at V and 4 bases at J, with 13 bases in the middle.

This clonotype has more than one count but fewer than ten. J is TRBJ2-2 and V is TRBV4-1; 13 positions agree with TRBD2. V gave up 3 bases and J gave up 6 bases; unmatched junction bases: 16. This CDR3 contains 20 residues. In germline, CDR1 is MGHRA, CDR2 YSYEKL. In DNA, the CDR3 is TGCGCCAGCAGCCATCAATCCGGGACTAGCGGGACCCTTCTCTCCGGGGAGCTGTTTTTT. Translation: CASSHQSGTSGTLLSGELFF.

The table lists this clonotype with a few counts. The J gene is TRBJ2-1, the V gene TRBV27; 9 bases are a match to TRBD2. J was trimmed by 3 bases and V by 4 bases; bases with no gene match: 4. The CDR3 runs to 15 residues. CDR1 and CDR2 (germline): MNHEY, SMNVEV (reference sequence). In nucleotides, the CDR3 is TGTGCCAGCAGTTGGGCAGCGGGGGGCTACAATGAGCAGTTCTTC. Translating it yields CASSWAAGGYNEQFF.

The gene calls are TRBV18 and TRBJ2-5; D is uncertain. Trimming cost V 3 bases and J 5 bases, with 13 bases left between them. The germline V gene has CDR1 KGHSH and CDR2 LQKENI. This CDR3 has 14 amino acids. The CDR3 loop is CASSPDLLRETQYF. The CDR3 DNA follows: TGTGCCAGCTCACCGGACCTCCTCCGGGAGACCCAGTACTTC.

This clonotype was recorded a few times. The chain combines TRBV7-9 with TRBJ1-1; no firm D call. V dropped 4 bases and J dropped 5 bases, with 8 bases sitting between them. Germline assignment: CDR1 SEHNR and CDR2 FQNEAQ (reference sequence). The CDR3 is 12 residues long. The CDR3 here is CASSSSHTEAFF. The CDR3 bases are TGTGCCAGCAGCTCGTCACATACTGAAGCTTTCTTT.

This clonotype was observed many times. J is TRBJ2-2 and V is TRBV6-5, with TRBD2 identical over 8 bases. The trim removed 2 bases at V and 2 bases at J, leaving 4 bases unmatched. The CDR3 consists of 16 residues. Germline V lookup: CDR1 MNHEY, CDR2 SVGAGI. In nucleotides, the CDR3 is TGTGCCAGCAGTTACCTTAGCGGGGCCAACACCGGGGAGCTGTTTTTT. Residues: CASSYLSGANTGELFF.

This clonotype showed up just a few times. The chain combines TRBV6-2 or TRBV6-3 with TRBJ2-1, with TRBD2 matching over 8 bases. The germline CDR1 and CDR2 sequences are MNHEY and SVGEGT. J lost 6 bases, V lost 0 bases, and 4 bases had no gene match. This CDR3 comprises 15 residues. CDR3 nucleotides: TGTGCCAGCAGTTACTCTTCGGGGGGGAGCAATGAGCAGTTCTTC. This encodes CASSYSSGGSNEQFF.

V and J are TRBV9 and TRBJ2-7; D may be TRBD1 or TRBD2 (6 bases each). The V and J ends lost 4 bases and 5 bases respectively, with 19 bases between them. CDR3 length equals 15 residues. Germline V CDR1 and CDR2: SGDLS, YYNGEE. The CDR3, as DNA: TGTGCCAGCAGCCCCCCCCGGGGGCCCTTCAACGAGCAGTACTTC. Translating gives CASSPPRGPFNEQYF.

This clonotype was observed at least ten times. The CDR3 DNA sequence: TGTGCCAGCAGTCATGGGACAAGTAATGAGCAGTTCTTC. It codes for CASSHGTSNEQFF. The gene calls are TRBV6-2 or TRBV6-3 and TRBJ2-1; possibly TRBD1 for D (6 bases). CDR3 length equals 13 residues. Trimming removed 5 bases at V and 7 bases at J, with 12 bases between. Per the germline V gene, CDR1 is MNHEY and CDR2 is SVGEGT.

This clonotype has just a few counts. The rearrangement uses TRBV28 and TRBJ2-3; the D gene could be TRBD1 or TRBD2 (5 bases each). V lost 2 bases and J 6 bases, leaving 15 bases between the germline ends. The CDR3 covers 15 residues. Germline lookup yields CDR1 MDHEN and CDR2 SYDVKM. The CDR3, as DNA: TGTGCCAGCAGTTTAAGGGACGCCGGATTGGATACGCAGTATTTT. Encoded protein: CASSLRDAGLDTQYF.

The rearrangement joins TRBV10-3 to TRBJ2-2, with D possibly being TRBD2 (6 bases). The CDR3 sequence is 14 residues long. Germline CDR1 reads ENHRY; CDR2 reads SYGVKD. Trimming took off 4 bases at V and 6 bases at J, with 12 bases between the two ends. This chain's CDR3 is CAISAGDRAGELFF. The DNA for the CDR3 is TGTGCCATCAGTGCGGGGGATCGGGCCGGGGAGCTGTTTTTT.

V is TRBV2 and J is TRBJ1-6, with 7 bases matching TRBD1. Per the germline V gene, CDR1 is SNHLY and CDR2 is FYNNEI. The V and J ends lost 2 bases and 13 bases, in that order; junction bases with no gene match: 8. The CDR3 consists of 14 residues. The CDR3 sequence is CASSEPETGAPLHF. The CDR3 nucleotides read TGTGCCAGCAGTGAACCCGAAACAGGGGCGCCCCTCCACTTT.

V gene TRBV20-1 combines with J gene TRBJ1-4; 9 bases map to TRBD1. V was clipped by 3 bases and J by 7 bases; unmatched bases: 9. Germline CDR1 is DFQATT and CDR2 is SNEGSKA (reference sequence). CDR3 size: 15 residues. CDR3 nucleotides: TGCAGTGCTAGGCCCCGAAGGACAGGGGTTGAAAAACTGTTTTTT. Translation: CSARPRRTGVEKLFF.

This clonotype was counted at least ten times. The chain uses TRBV7-2 and TRBJ2-2, with TRBD2 as a possible D gene (5 bases). Germline loops: CDR1 SGHTA, CDR2 FQGNSA. V was clipped by 5 bases and J by 6 bases, with 19 bases between them. The CDR3 has 16 amino acids. Written as DNA, the CDR3 is TGTGCCAGCAGCCCCTGGGGTGGGAGACCATCCGGGGAGCTGTTTTTT. Amino acid sequence: CASSPWGGRPSGELFF.

This clonotype occurred a few times. The genes are TRBV27 and TRBJ1-4; D not certain. V dropped 3 bases and J dropped 0 bases, with 11 bases sitting between them. The CDR3 has 16 amino acids. CDR1 is MNHEY and CDR2 is SMNVEV in the germline V gene (reference sequence). Here the CDR3 reads CASSFKAEATNEKLFF. As DNA, the CDR3 is TGTGCCAGCAGTTTTAAGGCAGAGGCAACTAATGAAAAACTGTTTTTT.

This clonotype was observed a handful of times. This sequence joins TRBV6-1 and TRBJ2-7; D gene unclear. Trimming took off 2 bases at V and 7 bases at J, with 12 bases between the two ends. CDR3 length: 13 amino acids. The germline CDR1 and CDR2 sequences are MNHNS and SASEGT. The CDR3 is CASSERAFGEQYF. CDR3 coding DNA: TGTGCCAGCAGTGAACGGGCCTTCGGGGAGCAGTACTTC.

The chain combines TRBV27 with TRBJ2-7; D gene ambiguous. Germline assignment: CDR1 MNHEY and CDR2 SMNVEV (reference sequence). CDR3 length: 13 amino acids. The germline V and J ends were trimmed by 5 bases and 4 bases, with 12 bases remaining between them. The CDR3: CASSTSRDYEQYF. CDR3 in DNA: TGTGCCAGCAGTACGTCTCGTGATTACGAGCAGTACTTC.